The 16 T cell receptor beta chains below all came from one sample that was sequenced in a study of blood T cells in healthy people across ages. With a J-beta primer mix and a sample-barcoded 5' primer, a second PCR ran roughly 6 to 11 cycles. From the 5' RACE reads, TCRdb called clonotypes with MiXCR, one entry per CDR3 protein. The sample has 750,000 to 950,000 distinct CDR3 sequences, around 24% seen once. This sample was shared with a second study, whose subject was T cells of mothers and their children.

Sequenced: blood. The receptors were gathered from a boy younger than 18 in good health.

CDR3 sequence reads: CASSQRGMDTGELFF. The CDR3 DNA is TGTGCCAGCAGCCAACGGGGAATGGACACCGGGGAGCTGTTTTTT. The chain combines TRBV3-1 with TRBJ2-2, with a tentative D call TRBD2 (5 bases). Deletions cut 2 bases from V and 3 bases from J, with 10 bases between. The germline V gene has CDR1 LGHDT and CDR2 YNNKEL (reference sequence). CDR3 length: 15 amino acids.

The CDR3 DNA reads TGTGCCAGCAGCTTACGGGGGCTCCAAGGCGAGACCCAGTACTTC. Encoded protein: CASSLRGLQGETQYF. V is TRBV7-2 and J is TRBJ2-5, with D perhaps TRBD1 or TRBD2 (6 bases each). Trimming cost V 2 bases and J 5 bases, with 15 bases left between them. Germline V gene data show CDR1 as SGHTA and CDR2 as FQGNSA. The CDR3 contains 15 residues.

This chain connects TRBV6-6 to TRBJ2-2; D call uncertain. The CDR3 loop spans 14 amino acids. V shed 6 bases and J shed 4 bases, with 12 bases lying between them. CDR1 MNHNY and CDR2 SVGAGI come from the germline V gene (reference sequence). The CDR3 reads CASRGVSGTGELFF. The CDR3 region has the DNA TGTGCCAGCAGAGGAGTGAGTGGCACCGGGGAGCTGTTTTTT.

The rearrangement uses TRBV20-1 and TRBJ1-2, with D uncertain. Deletions cut 2 bases from V and 1 base from J, with 11 bases between. Germline values: CDR1 DFQATT, CDR2 SNEGSKA (reference sequence). The CDR3 consists of 14 residues. In DNA form, the CDR3 reads TGCAGTGCTAGACCAACCGCGGTTAACTATGGCTACACCTTC. It codes for CSARPTAVNYGYTF.

V is TRBV10-2 and J is TRBJ2-3; 8 bases map to TRBD2. The J segment lost 3 bases and the V segment lost 5 bases, leaving 4 bases of the junction unmatched. The germline V gene encodes CDR1 WSHSY and CDR2 SAAADI. The CDR3 spans 14 residues. The CDR3 DNA sequence: TGCGCCAGCAGTCCGACTAGCGAGACAGATACGCAGTATTTT. It is translated as CASSPTSETDTQYF.

This clonotype has a handful of counts. V gene TRBV9 combines with J gene TRBJ2-5; 9 nucleotides match TRBD1. The V gene's germline CDR1 is SGDLS and CDR2 YYNGEE. The CDR3 contains 15 residues. Trimming cost V 5 bases and J 1 base; bases outside gene matches: 6. The CDR3 region has the DNA TGTGCCAGCAGTGGACAGGGGACCTTCCAAGAGACCCAGTACTTC. Protein: CASSGQGTFQETQYF.

V gene TRBV12-5 combines with J gene TRBJ2-5; 9 bases agree with TRBD1. V trimming: 5 bases; J trimming: 4 bases; junction bases outside the gene matches: 11. CDR1 is LGHNT, CDR2 FRNRAP, per germline. The CDR3 covers 16 residues. CDR3 region: CASGATGQGGGETQYF. The CDR3 nucleotides are TGTGCTAGTGGTGCCACGGGACAGGGAGGTGGAGAGACCCAGTACTTC.

This chain connects TRBV27 to TRBJ1-2, with D unresolved. This CDR3 has 11 amino acids. Trimming took off 10 bases at V and 6 bases at J, with 12 bases between the two ends. Germline loops: CDR1 MNHEY, CDR2 SMNVEV (reference sequence). In DNA form, the CDR3 reads TGTGCCACCTTCTCGCCGAATGGCTACACCTTC. It yields the protein CATFSPNGYTF.

This clonotype was counted between two and nine times. As DNA, the CDR3 is TGTGCCAGCAGCCCAGGCGGGTTCGGGATATATGGCTACACCTTC. Amino acids: CASSPGGFGIYGYTF. The V and J genes are TRBV7-9 and TRBJ1-2, with D hard to call. Deletions cut 5 bases from V and 5 bases from J, with 18 bases between. The CDR3 has 15 residues. The germline V gene has CDR1 SEHNR and CDR2 FQNEAQ (reference sequence).

This clonotype was seen more than once but under ten times. V is TRBV10-3 and J is TRBJ2-1; maybe TRBD2 (5 bases). The DNA end is a closer match to TRBJ2-7, so the J assignment may be wrong. This CDR3 has 15 residues. CDR1 and CDR2 (germline): ENHRY, SYGVKD. The CDR3 coding sequence is TGTGCCATCAGTGGTAGAAGCGGACTTGACTACGAGCAGTACTTC. This gives the protein CAISGRSGLDYEQYF.

The table lists this clonotype with a few counts. The chain joins TRBV19 to TRBJ2-6; TRBD2 is a possible D gene (5 bases). The germline V and J ends were trimmed by 7 bases and 0 bases, with 13 bases remaining between them. This CDR3 comprises 16 residues. The germline V gene has CDR1 LNHDA and CDR2 SQIVND (reference sequence). For the CDR3, the DNA is TGTGCCAGTAAGAGGGCCCCTAGCTCTGGGGCCAACGTCCTGACTTTC. Its protein product is CASKRAPSSGANVLTF. The full variable domain, in which reference TRBV19 and TRBJ2-6 provide the parts outside the CDR3, is DGGITQSPKYLFRKEGQNVTLSCEQNLNHDAMYWYRQDPGQGLRLIYYSQIVNDFQKGDIAEGYSVSREKKESFPLTVTSAQKNPTAFYLCASKRAPSSGANVLTFGAGSRLTVL.

This chain joins TRBV3-1 and TRBJ2-3, with D perhaps TRBD2 (5 bases). V was cut by 3 bases and J by 6 bases, with 10 bases left in between. Germline V gives CDR1 LGHDT, CDR2 YNNKEL (reference sequence). The CDR3 length is 13 residues. Here the CDR3 DNA reads TGTGCCAGCAGCCAGGACTTCCCGGATACGCAGTATTTT. Translating gives CASSQDFPDTQYF.

CDR3 sequence reads: CSARGGYLQSYEQYF. Written as DNA, the CDR3 is TGCAGTGCTCGCGGAGGGTATCTACAGTCCTACGAGCAGTACTTC. The chain links TRBV20-1 to TRBJ2-7; D possibly corresponds to TRBD2 (6 bases). Looked up from germline, CDR1 is DFQATT and CDR2 is SNEGSKA (reference sequence). V lost 5 bases to trimming and J lost 1 base, with 18 bases between them. There are 15 residues in the CDR3.

The V and J genes are TRBV14 and TRBJ1-1; D unclear. This CDR3 spans 14 amino acids. The germline V and J ends were trimmed by 4 bases and 3 bases, with 12 bases remaining between them. Germline CDR1 SGHDN, CDR2 FVKESK. CDR3 nucleotide sequence: TGTGCCAGCAGCCGATCGGATTGGGACACTGAAGCTTTCTTT. Amino acids: CASSRSDWDTEAFF.

This clonotype came up a few times. This rearrangement joins TRBV4-1 to TRBJ2-5, with TRBD2 matching 9 bases. V lost 1 base, J lost 2 bases, and 14 bases stayed unmatched. The CDR3 is made up of 19 amino acids. Germline V lookup: CDR1 MGHRA, CDR2 YSYEKL. CDR3 loop: CASSQGLGLAGYRQETQYF. The DNA of the CDR3 is TGCGCCAGCAGCCAAGGTTTGGGCCTAGCGGGATATCGGCAAGAGACCCAGTACTTC.

The J gene is TRBJ1-6, the V gene TRBV7-2; TRBD1 agrees at 10 bases. In germline, CDR1 is SGHTA, CDR2 FQGNSA. J was trimmed by 9 bases and V by 1 base; bases with no gene match: 3. The CDR3 contains 15 residues. CDR3 sequence (DNA): TGTGCCAGCAGCTTAGAGGGACAGGGGCCTTCACCCCTCCACTTT. Its translation is CASSLEGQGPSPLHF.